The clone carrying this T cell receptor (beta chain) was seen a few times. Profiled with immunoSEQ multiplex PCR; TCRdb holds only in-frame clones, not every one. The sample records hundreds of thousands of clones, 75% to 90% being singletons. The data originate from a study of Ad26.COV2.S vaccination and SARS-CoV-2 variants. In germline, CDR1 is SQVTM, CDR2 ANQGSEA. The V gene end was trimmed by 3 bases and the J gene end by 8 bases; junction bases not matched to a gene: 7. The CDR3 has 14 residues. The treatment here: roughly 19 received Ad26.COV2.S at low or high dose, single or two shots; five or six received placebo; per-sample allocation not given. Each sample was drawn 63 days after the first injection (of vaccine or placebo).

Here the sequenced sample was peripheral blood, taken in a trial of Ad26.COV2.S vaccine versus placebo. The rearrangement joins TRBV29-1 to TRBJ1-4, with TRBD1 matching 9 bases. The sequence was collected from a person between 18 and 59 years old who received the Ad26.COV2.S COVID-19 vaccine or a placebo. In nucleotides, the CDR3 is TGCAGCGTTGAGGTGACAGGGGGTAGGGAAAAACTGTTTTTT. Translated, it gives CSVEVTGGREKLFF. The entire variable domain, with the rest obtained from reference TRBV29-1 and TRBJ1-4, is as follows: SAVISQKPSRDICQRGTSLTIQCQVDSQVTMMFWYRQQPGQSLTLIATANQGSEATYESGFVIDKFPISRPNLTFSTLTVSNMSPEDSSIYLCSVEVTGGREKLFFGSGTQLSVL.